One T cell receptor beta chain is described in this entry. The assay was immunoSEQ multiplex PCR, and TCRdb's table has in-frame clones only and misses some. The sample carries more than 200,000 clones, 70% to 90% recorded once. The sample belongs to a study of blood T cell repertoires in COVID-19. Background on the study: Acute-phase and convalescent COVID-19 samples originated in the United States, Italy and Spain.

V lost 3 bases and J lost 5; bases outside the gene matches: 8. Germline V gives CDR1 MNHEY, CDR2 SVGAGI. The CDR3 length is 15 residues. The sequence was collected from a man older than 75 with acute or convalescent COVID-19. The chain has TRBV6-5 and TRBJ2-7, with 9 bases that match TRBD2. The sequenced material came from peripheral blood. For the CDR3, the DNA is TGTGCCAGCAGTTATAATAGCGGGAGCAGAAACGAGCAGTACTTC. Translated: CASSYNSGSRNEQYF.